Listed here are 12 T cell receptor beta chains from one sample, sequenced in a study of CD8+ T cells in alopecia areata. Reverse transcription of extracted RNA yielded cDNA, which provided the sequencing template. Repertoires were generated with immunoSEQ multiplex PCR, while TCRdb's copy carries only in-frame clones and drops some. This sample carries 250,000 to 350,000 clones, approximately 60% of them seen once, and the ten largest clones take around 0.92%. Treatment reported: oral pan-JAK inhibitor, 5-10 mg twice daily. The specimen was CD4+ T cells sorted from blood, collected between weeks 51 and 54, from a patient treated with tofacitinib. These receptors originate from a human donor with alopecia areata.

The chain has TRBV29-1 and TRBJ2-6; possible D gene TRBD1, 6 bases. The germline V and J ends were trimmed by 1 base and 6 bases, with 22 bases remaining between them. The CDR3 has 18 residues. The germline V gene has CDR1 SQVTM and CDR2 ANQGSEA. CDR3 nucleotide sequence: TGCAGCGTTGAAGCCACAGGGATTGCCCCTCTGGAGGCCAACGTCCTGACTTTC. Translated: CSVEATGIAPLEANVLTF.

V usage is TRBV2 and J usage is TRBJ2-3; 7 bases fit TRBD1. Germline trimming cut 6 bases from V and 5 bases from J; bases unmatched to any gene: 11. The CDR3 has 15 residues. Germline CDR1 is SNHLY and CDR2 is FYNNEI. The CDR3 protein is CASSERTGWVDTQYF. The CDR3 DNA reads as TGTGCCAGCAGCGAGAGGACAGGATGGGTAGATACGCAGTATTTT.

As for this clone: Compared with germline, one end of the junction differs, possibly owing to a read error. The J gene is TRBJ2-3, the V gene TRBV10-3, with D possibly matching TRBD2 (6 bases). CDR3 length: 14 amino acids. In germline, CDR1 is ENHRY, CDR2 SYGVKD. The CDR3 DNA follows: TGTGCCATCAGTTCGGGACTCTCCACAGATACGCAGTGTTTT. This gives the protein CAISSGLSTDTQCF.

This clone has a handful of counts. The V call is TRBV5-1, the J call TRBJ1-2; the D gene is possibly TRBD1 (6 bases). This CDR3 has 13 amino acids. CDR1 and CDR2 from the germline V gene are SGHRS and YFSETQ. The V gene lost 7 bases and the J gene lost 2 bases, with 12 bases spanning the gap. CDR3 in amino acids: CASRYGTNYGYTF. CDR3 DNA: TGCGCCAGCCGGTACGGGACAAACTATGGCTACACCTTC.

The CDR3 region is CASSIGGGLSDWNQPQHF. The CDR3 bases are TGTGCCAGTAGTATAGGAGGGGGCCTGTCCGATTGGAATCAGCCCCAGCATTTT. The rearrangement links TRBV19 to TRBJ1-5; the match to TRBD1 covers 7 bases. CDR3 size: 18 residues. The junction had 13 bases not matched to a gene; V was cut back by 1 base and J by 4 bases. Germline CDR1 reads LNHDA; CDR2 reads SQIVND (reference sequence).

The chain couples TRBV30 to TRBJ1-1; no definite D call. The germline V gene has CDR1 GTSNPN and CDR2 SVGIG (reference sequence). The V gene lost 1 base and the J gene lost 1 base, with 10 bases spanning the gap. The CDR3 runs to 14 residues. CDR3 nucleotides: TGTGCCTGGAGTGCTCGGCGGAGGAACACTGAAGCTTTCTTT. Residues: CAWSARRRNTEAFF.

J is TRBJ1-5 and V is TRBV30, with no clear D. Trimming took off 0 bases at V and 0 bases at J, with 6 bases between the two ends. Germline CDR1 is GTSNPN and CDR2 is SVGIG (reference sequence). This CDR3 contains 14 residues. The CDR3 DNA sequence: TGTGCCTGGAGTGTGGCAGTTAGCAATCAGCCCCAGCATTTT. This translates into CAWSVAVSNQPQHF.

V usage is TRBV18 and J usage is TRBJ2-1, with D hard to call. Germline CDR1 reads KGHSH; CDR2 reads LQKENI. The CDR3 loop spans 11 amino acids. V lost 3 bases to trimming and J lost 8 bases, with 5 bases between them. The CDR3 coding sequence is TGTGCCAGCTCACCCTTGGATGAGCAGTTCTTC. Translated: CASSPLDEQFF.

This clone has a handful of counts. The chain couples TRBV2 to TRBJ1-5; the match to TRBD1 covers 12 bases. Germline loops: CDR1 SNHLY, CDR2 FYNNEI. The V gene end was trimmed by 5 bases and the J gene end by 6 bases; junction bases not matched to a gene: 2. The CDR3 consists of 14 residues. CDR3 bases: TGTGCCAGCAGTTGGGACAGGGGGCCTCAGCCCCAGCATTTT. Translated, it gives CASSWDRGPQPQHF.

Here the CDR3 DNA reads TGTGCCAGCAGCTTGGTGGGGCACACCGGGGAGCTGTTTTTT. It specifies CASSLVGHTGELFF. The genes are TRBV5-4 and TRBJ2-2; perhaps TRBD1 as D (5 bases). The CDR3 is 14 amino acids. Germline values: CDR1 SGHNT, CDR2 YYREEE (reference sequence). V was clipped by 0 bases and J by 3 bases, with 6 bases between them.

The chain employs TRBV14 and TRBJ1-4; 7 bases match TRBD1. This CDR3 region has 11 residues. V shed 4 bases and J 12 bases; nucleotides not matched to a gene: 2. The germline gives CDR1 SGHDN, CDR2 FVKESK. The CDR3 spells CASSRGQELFF. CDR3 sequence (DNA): TGTGCCAGCAGCCGCGGACAGGAACTGTTTTTT.

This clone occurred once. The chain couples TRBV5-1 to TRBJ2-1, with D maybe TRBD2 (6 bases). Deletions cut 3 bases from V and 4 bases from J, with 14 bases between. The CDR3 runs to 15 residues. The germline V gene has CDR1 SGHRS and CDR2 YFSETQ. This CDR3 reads CASSSAGLPYNEQFF. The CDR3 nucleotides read TGCGCCAGCAGCTCTGCGGGACTGCCGTACAATGAGCAGTTCTTC. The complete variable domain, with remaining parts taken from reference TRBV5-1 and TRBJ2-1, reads KAGVTQTPRYLIKTRGQQVTLSCSPISGHRSVSWYQQTPGQGLQFLFEYFSETQRNKGNFPGRFSGRQFSNSRSEMNVSTLELGDSALYLCASSSAGLPYNEQFFGPGTRLTVL.